This TCR beta chain was retrieved from a study of neurological immune-mediated disorders. This CDR3 region has 13 residues. V shed 3 bases and J 5 bases; nucleotides not matched to a gene: 5. CDR1 and CDR2 (germline): DFQATT, SNEGSKA (reference sequence). A single record per CDR3 protein comes from TCRdb applying MiXCR to the 5' RACE reads. Counted here are 95,000 or so distinct CDR3 sequences, 3.5% occurring once; the ten biggest clones make up under 6.5%. This clonotype was seen more than once but under ten times. J is TRBJ2-3 and V is TRBV20-1; 7 positions match TRBD1. Sample: PBMCs. The sequence was obtained from a woman younger than 35 with multiple sclerosis. The CDR3 spells CSASGTDKDTQYF. The CDR3 bases are TGCAGTGCTAGCGGGACAGATAAAGATACGCAGTATTTT.